The 14 T cell receptor beta chains given below trace back to one sample, sequenced in a study of cytomegalovirus exposure and HLA in healthy donors. Primers for the PCR totalled 60 Vbeta and 13 Jbeta. Using immunoSEQ multiplex PCR, the repertoire was profiled, and TCRdb retains in-frame clones only, with some absent. The sample contains around 100,000 clones, 70% of which appear only once. The source material was PBMCs. These receptors all come from a man aged 30 to 39 in good health and CMV-seropositive.

This clone was observed a handful of times. The rearrangement uses TRBV5-1 and TRBJ1-1; 8 bases line up with TRBD1. The germline CDR1 and CDR2 sequences are SGHRS and YFSETQ. The CDR3 runs 16 residues. Unmatched junction bases numbered 10, after V lost 3 bases and J lost 3 bases. The DNA of the CDR3 is TGCGCCAGCAGCTCACCGACAGGGGCGGGGGACACTGAAGCTTTCTTT. Encoded protein: CASSSPTGAGDTEAFF. The complete variable domain, with remaining parts taken from reference TRBV5-1 and TRBJ1-1, reads KAGVTQTPRYLIKTRGQQVTLSCSPISGHRSVSWYQQTPGQGLQFLFEYFSETQRNKGNFPGRFSGRQFSNSRSEMNVSTLELGDSALYLCASSSPTGAGDTEAFFGQGTRLTVV.

The chain couples TRBV7-2 to TRBJ2-5; 11 bases are shared with TRBD2. CDR3 length: 16 residues. J gave up 4 bases and V 5 bases, and 9 bases lay outside the gene matches. Germline CDR1 reads SGHTA; CDR2 reads FQGNSA. The CDR3: CASSPRLAGNLETQYF. The CDR3 nucleotides are TGTGCCAGCAGCCCCCGACTAGCGGGAAATTTAGAGACCCAGTACTTC.

This clone was picked up a small number of times. The chain links TRBV5-8 to TRBJ1-1, with D perhaps TRBD1 (5 bases). Deletions cut 3 bases from V and 1 base from J, with 10 bases between. The CDR3 loop spans 14 amino acids. CDR1 SGHTS and CDR2 YDEGEE come from the germline V gene. CDR3 DNA sequence: TGTGCCAGCAGCTGGGGGGAGGGGAACACTGAAGCTTTCTTT. Translated: CASSWGEGNTEAFF.

The V gene is TRBV6-1, the J gene TRBJ1-1; D unresolved. V lost 7 bases and J lost 8, with 20 bases in between. CDR3 length equals 14 residues. Germline V gene sequence: CDR1 MNHNS, CDR2 SASEGT. CDR3 region: CASTRSLNTEEAFF. CDR3 bases: TGTGCCAGCACGAGGAGCCTGAACACTGAGGAAGCTTTCTTT.

The chain is built from TRBV19 and TRBJ1-1; 8 positions match TRBD1. The CDR3 is 16 residues long. Germline V CDR1 and CDR2: LNHDA, SQIVND (reference sequence). The ends lost 6 bases at V and 2 bases at J; junction bases unmatched: 11. The CDR3 region has the DNA TGTGCCAGTAGGATATCCCGGGACAGGAGAAACACTGAAGCTTTCTTT. Its protein product is CASRISRDRRNTEAFF.

The rearrangement links TRBV30 to TRBJ2-6; 10 nucleotides line up with TRBD2. CDR1 and CDR2 from the germline V gene are GTSNPN and SVGIG (reference sequence). This CDR3 has 19 residues. With 1 base clipped from V and 2 bases from J, the junction kept 11 bases outside the gene matches. CDR3 in DNA: TGTGCCTGGAGTGAGTTTTATGGGCTAGCGGGGGCTGGGGCCAACGTCCTGACTTTC. As protein: CAWSEFYGLAGAGANVLTF.

By share, this clone ranks as medium-sized. This chain joins TRBV4-3 and TRBJ1-2; D perhaps matches TRBD1 (6 bases). This CDR3 region has 15 residues. Germline CDR1 reads LGHNA; CDR2 reads YSLEER. Trimming cost V 0 bases and J 5 bases, with 13 bases left between them. CDR3 in amino acids: CASSQDSGTQYGYTF. The CDR3 coding sequence is TGCGCCAGCAGCCAAGATTCGGGGACACAGTATGGCTACACCTTC.

This rearrangement joins TRBV6-1 to TRBJ2-1; unclear D gene. The CDR3 length is 15 residues. Germline CDR1 MNHNS, CDR2 SASEGT. Trimming stripped 0 bases from V and 1 base from J, with 7 bases between. CDR3 loop: CASSEARVSYNEQFF. The CDR3 DNA reads TGTGCCAGCAGTGAAGCCCGAGTTTCCTACAATGAGCAGTTCTTC.

V usage is TRBV10-2 and J usage is TRBJ2-7, with a weak D call TRBD2 (7 bases). The V gene lost 2 bases and the J gene lost 5 bases, with 19 bases spanning the gap. The CDR3 spans 16 residues. The V gene's germline CDR1 is WSHSY and CDR2 SAAADI. The DNA for the CDR3 is TGCGCCAGCAGTGAGGGCCGTGGGGGGGGGCTTAACGAGCAGTACTTC. Protein product: CASSEGRGGGLNEQYF.

The genes are TRBV19 and TRBJ1-1, with 8 bases fitting TRBD1. The germline V gene has CDR1 LNHDA and CDR2 SQIVND (reference sequence). The CDR3 is made up of 13 amino acids. Germline trimming cut 10 bases from V and 0 bases from J; bases unmatched to any gene: 4. CDR3: CATADRVNTEAFF. CDR3 nucleotides: TGTGCCACCGCGGACAGGGTGAACACTGAAGCTTTCTTT.

This clone showed up just a few times. V is TRBV2 and J is TRBJ1-1, with no clear D. The CDR3 spans 11 residues. CDR1 SNHLY and CDR2 FYNNEI come from the germline V gene. Trimming left V 8 bases short and J 3 bases short, with 7 bases between. The CDR3 coding sequence is TGTGCCAGCCAGGTGCACACTGAAGCTTTCTTT. This encodes CASQVHTEAFF.

V usage is TRBV13 and J usage is TRBJ2-7, with 9 bases that match TRBD1. With V trimmed by 4 bases and J by 3 bases, 4 bases remained unmatched. The germline CDR1 and CDR2 sequences are PRHDT and FYEKMQ (reference sequence). CDR3 size: 14 residues. The DNA of the CDR3 is TGTGCCAGCAGCTACGGGGACAGGGACTACGAGCAGTACTTC. This encodes CASSYGDRDYEQYF.

The DNA for the CDR3 is TGTGCCAGCAGCTTCGGAGAGAACACTGAAGCTTTCTTT. Encoded protein: CASSFGENTEAFF. This sequence joins TRBV7-2 and TRBJ1-1; D is unresolved. Germline CDR1 reads SGHTA; CDR2 reads FQGNSA. CDR3 length equals 13 residues. Trimming shortened V by 3 bases and J by 1 base, and 6 bases separated the two germline ends.

J is TRBJ1-2 and V is TRBV10-3, with D possibly TRBD1 on 6 matching bases. Germline V gene data show CDR1 as ENHRY and CDR2 as SYGVKD. V dropped 6 bases and J dropped 4 bases, with 12 bases sitting between them. The CDR3 is 13 amino acids. The DNA for the CDR3 is TGTGCCATCAGGACACAGGGCGCCTATGGCTACACCTTC. Its translation is CAIRTQGAYGYTF.